This TCR beta chain was observed in a study of T-cell reconstitution after alpha-beta-depleted transplantation in children. As regards this clonotype: Its antigen is unidentified.

Study conclusions and caveats: It was reported that alpha-beta T cells came from several hundred expanded graft clones (about two months after transplant). T-cell counts and diversity at one year following transplant were attributed mainly to newly produced T cells. Some patients owed their high day-60 TCRbeta diversity to surviving recipient T cells and thymic progenitors.

Molecular barcoding with unique molecular identifiers was used for the TCRbeta library. One entry per CDR3 protein, called by TCRdb with MiXCR from the PCR reads. The table records about 980,000 distinct CDR3 sequences, roughly 29% of them present only once. The CDR3 totals 18 residues. With 6 bases removed from V and 2 bases from J, the gap between germline ends came to 24 bases. The J gene is TRBJ2-3, the V gene TRBV12-3 or TRBV12-4, with a possible D match to TRBD2 (6 bases). The specimen comprised PBMCs, mostly from graft donor cells, sampled 360 days after TCRalphabeta/CD19-depleted stem cell transplant. The source of this sequence is a boy in the first two years of life who had a stem cell transplant for SCID, so the T cells may come from the graft donor. The CDR3 DNA follows: TGTGCCAGCAGCCCCCCTTTGCGGGGAATACCTTACACAGATACGCAGTATTTT. This gives the protein CASSPPLRGIPYTDTQYF.